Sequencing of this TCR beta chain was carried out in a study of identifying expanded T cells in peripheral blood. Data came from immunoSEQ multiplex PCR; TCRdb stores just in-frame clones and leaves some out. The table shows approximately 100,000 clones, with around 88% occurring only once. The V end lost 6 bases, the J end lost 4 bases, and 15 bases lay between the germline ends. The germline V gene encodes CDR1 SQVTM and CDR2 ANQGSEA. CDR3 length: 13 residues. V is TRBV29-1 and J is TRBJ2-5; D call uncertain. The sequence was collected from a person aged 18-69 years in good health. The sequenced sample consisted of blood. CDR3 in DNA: TGCAGCGTCCCTTGGCCAGCCTCAGAGACCCAGTACTTC. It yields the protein CSVPWPASETQYF.